These 17 T cell receptor beta chains came from one sample sequenced in a study of T cell responses to AZD1222 COVID-19 vaccine. Sequencing used immunoSEQ multiplex PCR; TCRdb keeps in-frame clones, though not all of them. The table shows about 120,000 clones, with 80% to 95% occurring only once. The source material was peripheral blood, sampled on day 0 of AZD1222 vaccination. These receptors were taken from an adult in good health.

The genes are TRBV7-2 and TRBJ1-6; 8 positions match TRBD1. The CDR3 spans 17 residues. V lost 4 bases and J lost 6; bases outside the gene matches: 11. Germline assignment: CDR1 SGHTA and CDR2 FQGNSA. CDR3 bases: TGTGCCAGCAGCTCGACAGGGGTTAGTCTAGCTAATTCACCCCTCCACTTT. Its protein product is CASSSTGVSLANSPLHF.

This clone has just one count. This chain joins TRBV6-5 and TRBJ1-1, with D unclear. V was shortened by 7 bases and J by 1 base, with 10 bases between the two germline ends. The CDR3 totals 13 residues. CDR1 MNHEY and CDR2 SVGAGI come from the germline V gene. The CDR3 loop is CASTQAGNTEAFF. The CDR3 nucleotides read TGTGCCAGCACCCAAGCAGGGAACACTGAAGCTTTCTTT.

This chain links TRBV2 with TRBJ1-6, with D possibly being TRBD1 (5 bases). The V gene's germline CDR1 is SNHLY and CDR2 FYNNEI. This CDR3 has 13 residues. Trimming left V 7 bases short and J 10 bases short, with 14 bases between. The CDR3 DNA reads as TGTGCCAGCAAGGGGCCCGCGGGCTCACCCCTCCACTTT. Protein sequence: CASKGPAGSPLHF.

This chain uses TRBV5-4 with TRBJ1-4; weak D call: TRBD1 (5 bases). CDR1 is SGHNT and CDR2 is YYREEE in the germline V gene (reference sequence). V lost 4 bases, J lost 8 bases, and 12 bases lay in between. The CDR3 is 13 residues long. DNA for the CDR3: TGTGCCAGCAGCCCACAGGCGGGGGAAAAACTGTTTTTT. Amino acid sequence: CASSPQAGEKLFF.

The rearrangement links TRBV18 to TRBJ1-2, with unresolved D. There are 16 residues in the CDR3. Trimming left V 2 bases short and J 0 bases short, with 13 bases between. Germline V CDR1 and CDR2: KGHSH, LQKENI. This CDR3 reads CASSPEGTLSNYGYTF. The CDR3 DNA follows: TGTGCCAGCTCACCAGAGGGAACGCTGTCTAACTATGGCTACACCTTC.

The chain uses TRBV7-8 and TRBJ2-7; D is unresolved. The CDR3 is made up of 14 amino acids. V was shortened by 0 bases and J by 2 bases, with 8 bases between the two germline ends. CDR1 is SGHVS and CDR2 is FQNEAQ in the germline V gene. In DNA form, the CDR3 reads TGTGCCAGCAGCTTAGCTAGGGTACCCTACGAGCAGTACTTC. This codes for CASSLARVPYEQYF.

The V and J genes are TRBV5-1 and TRBJ2-2, with TRBD2 matching 10 bases. Per germline, CDR1 SGHRS and CDR2 YFSETQ. Unmatched junction bases numbered 5, after V lost 0 bases and J lost 0 bases. This CDR3 comprises 18 residues. The CDR3 protein is CASSLAGSGGSNTGELFF. CDR3 bases: TGCGCCAGCAGCTTGGCCGGTAGCGGGGGGTCGAACACCGGGGAGCTGTTTTTT.

A single count supports this clone. The chain links TRBV30 to TRBJ2-2; TRBD2 matches at 7 bases. Germline loops: CDR1 GTSNPN, CDR2 SVGIG (reference sequence). CDR3 length equals 14 residues. After removal of 3 bases from V and 7 bases from J, the junction contained 8 bases not matched to a gene. CDR3 sequence reads: CAWRRRERIGELFF. In DNA form, the CDR3 reads TGTGCCTGGAGGCGGCGGGAGCGAATCGGGGAGCTGTTTTTT.

The chain uses TRBV19 and TRBJ2-7, with D perhaps TRBD2 (5 bases). Trimming removed 7 bases at V and 7 bases at J, with 11 bases between. The CDR3 extends over 11 amino acids. The germline V gene has CDR1 LNHDA and CDR2 SQIVND (reference sequence). DNA of the CDR3: TGTGCCAGTAACCACAGAGGGGAGCAGTACTTC. It codes for CASNHRGEQYF.

V is TRBV27 and J is TRBJ1-1; 7 nucleotides match TRBD1. The CDR3 covers 17 residues. Germline-derived CDR1 and CDR2 are MNHEY and SMNVEV (reference sequence). V shed 6 bases, J shed 14 bases, and the junction held 27 bases outside the gene matches. CDR3 DNA: TGTGCCAGCAGATCGATTTTGGGGCCGAACAGGGGAGTTTTGGCGTTCTTT. Translated, it gives CASRSILGPNRGVLAFF.

The chain's CDR3 is CATSVQPGGNEQFF. CDR3 coding DNA: TGTGCCACCAGTGTACAGCCGGGGGGCAATGAGCAGTTCTTC. V usage is TRBV24-1 and J usage is TRBJ2-1; 7 nucleotides agree with TRBD2. This CDR3 spans 14 amino acids. Germline CDR1 reads KGHDR; CDR2 reads SFDVKD. J was trimmed by 6 bases and V by 5 bases; bases with no gene match: 6.

This CDR3 reads CASSRRGLQVTGELFF. In nucleotides, the CDR3 is TGTGCCAGCAGCCGCAGGGGACTCCAGGTCACCGGGGAGCTGTTTTTT. The chain uses TRBV5-4 and TRBJ2-2; D may be TRBD1 or TRBD2 (6 bases each). CDR1 and CDR2 (germline): SGHNT, YYREEE (reference sequence). Trimming stripped 4 bases from V and 4 bases from J, with 17 bases between. The CDR3 contains 16 residues.

The J gene is TRBJ1-2, the V gene TRBV5-1, with unresolved D. Germline V gives CDR1 SGHRS, CDR2 YFSETQ. Trimming pared 2 bases from V and 4 bases from J, leaving 15 bases between. This CDR3 has 15 residues. The CDR3 reads CASSLHSASLYGYTF. For the CDR3, the DNA is TGCGCCAGCAGCTTACACTCAGCCAGCCTCTATGGCTACACCTTC.

The J gene is TRBJ1-6, the V gene TRBV6-5; 7 nucleotides align to TRBD1. The CDR3 is 15 amino acids. J lost 5 bases, V lost 8 bases, and 9 bases had no gene match. Germline-derived CDR1 and CDR2 are MNHEY and SVGAGI. The CDR3 spells CASRRYDRDNSPLHF. CDR3 nucleotide sequence: TGTGCCAGCCGCCGATACGACAGGGATAATTCACCCCTCCACTTT.

This clone has only one observation. The chain employs TRBV18 and TRBJ2-7, with D perhaps TRBD1 (6 bases). The V end was cut by 3 bases, the J end by 3 bases, with 12 bases between. Germline V gene data show CDR1 as KGHSH and CDR2 as LQKENI. CDR3 length: 14 residues. This chain's CDR3 is CASSPQGSDYEQYF. The CDR3 DNA reads TGTGCCAGCTCACCCCAGGGGTCGGACTACGAGCAGTACTTC.

The chain has TRBV2 and TRBJ2-3, with a possible D match to TRBD1 (5 bases). This CDR3 is built from 13 residues. Trimming cost V 5 bases and J 6 bases, with 12 bases left between them. The germline V gene encodes CDR1 SNHLY and CDR2 FYNNEI. The chain's CDR3 is CASSLRGDDTQYF. The CDR3 DNA reads as TGTGCCAGCAGTCTTAGGGGTGATGATACGCAGTATTTT.

The J gene is TRBJ2-5, the V gene TRBV5-1; 9 bases agree with TRBD2. Germline trimming cut 4 bases from V and 2 bases from J; bases unmatched to any gene: 9. CDR3 length equals 16 residues. Germline CDR1 and CDR2: SGHRS and YFSETQ. The CDR3, as DNA: TGCGCCAGCAGCCCAGCGACTAGCGGCTCTCAAGAGACCCAGTACTTC. It yields the protein CASSPATSGSQETQYF.